The 6 T cell receptor beta chains below were found in one sample sequenced in a study of blood T cell repertoires in COVID-19. Libraries were prepared by immunoSEQ multiplex PCR; TCRdb keeps only in-frame clonotypes and omits some of them. The sample lists about 61,000 clones; around 87% were seen once. Sequencing was performed on peripheral blood. The receptors derive from a man aged 60 to 69 with acute or convalescent COVID-19.

The rearrangement links TRBV9 to TRBJ1-3; D possibly corresponds to TRBD1 (6 bases). The length of the CDR3 is 15 residues. V lost 2 bases, J lost 3 bases, and 12 bases lay in between. Germline V gene data show CDR1 as SGDLS and CDR2 as YYNGEE. The CDR3 nucleotides are TGTGCCAGCAGCGTTTCAGGGGTAGGTGGAAACACCATATATTTT. This encodes CASSVSGVGGNTIYF.

The chain combines TRBV18 with TRBJ2-7; unclear D gene. Germline CDR1 is KGHSH and CDR2 is LQKENI. CDR3 size: 13 residues. The ends were cut back, 6 bases at V and 2 bases at J, with 11 bases in the middle. The CDR3 is CASSNTETYEQYF. The DNA for the CDR3 is TGTGCCAGCTCCAACACAGAGACCTACGAGCAGTACTTC.

This sequence joins TRBV6-5 and TRBJ2-3; TRBD2 matches at 9 bases. V was pared by 6 bases and J by 5 bases, with 9 bases of the junction left unmatched. Germline V gene lookup returns CDR1 MNHEY and CDR2 SVGAGI. The CDR3 extends over 15 amino acids. This CDR3 reads CASRPGGGGVDTQYF. CDR3 sequence (DNA): TGTGCCAGCAGACCGGGCGGCGGGGGGGTAGATACGCAGTATTTT.

The chain is built from TRBV30 and TRBJ1-3; D gene ambiguous. CDR3 size: 14 residues. The ends were cut back, 4 bases at V and 0 bases at J, with 10 bases in the middle. CDR1 GTSNPN and CDR2 SVGIG come from the germline V gene (reference sequence). In DNA, the CDR3 is TGTGCCTGGAAGTGGCAGTTCTCTGGAAACACCATATATTTT. Translation gives CAWKWQFSGNTIYF. Filled out from reference TRBV30 and TRBJ1-3, the complete variable domain reads SQTIHQWPATLVQPVGSPLSLECTVEGTSNPNLYWYRQAAGRGLQLLFYSVGIGQISSEVPQNLSASRPQDRQFILSSKKLLLSDSGFYLCAWKWQFSGNTIYFGEGSWLTVV.

The chain recombines TRBV9 with TRBJ1-2; D remains ambiguous. This CDR3 has 14 amino acids. In germline, CDR1 is SGDLS, CDR2 YYNGEE. Trimming cost V 0 bases and J 2 bases, with 8 bases left between them. The CDR3 is CASSVELRNYGYTF. The CDR3 DNA follows: TGTGCCAGCAGCGTAGAGCTAAGAAACTATGGCTACACCTTC.

The chain uses TRBV7-2 and TRBJ2-7, with 8 bases fitting TRBD2. Trimming took 8 bases from V and 0 from J; bases not matched to a gene: 6. CDR1 and CDR2 (germline): SGHTA, FQGNSA. The CDR3 extends over 14 amino acids. For the CDR3, the DNA is TGTGCCAGCGGTCAAGCGGGGGCCTCCTACGAGCAGTACTTC. As protein: CASGQAGASYEQYF.